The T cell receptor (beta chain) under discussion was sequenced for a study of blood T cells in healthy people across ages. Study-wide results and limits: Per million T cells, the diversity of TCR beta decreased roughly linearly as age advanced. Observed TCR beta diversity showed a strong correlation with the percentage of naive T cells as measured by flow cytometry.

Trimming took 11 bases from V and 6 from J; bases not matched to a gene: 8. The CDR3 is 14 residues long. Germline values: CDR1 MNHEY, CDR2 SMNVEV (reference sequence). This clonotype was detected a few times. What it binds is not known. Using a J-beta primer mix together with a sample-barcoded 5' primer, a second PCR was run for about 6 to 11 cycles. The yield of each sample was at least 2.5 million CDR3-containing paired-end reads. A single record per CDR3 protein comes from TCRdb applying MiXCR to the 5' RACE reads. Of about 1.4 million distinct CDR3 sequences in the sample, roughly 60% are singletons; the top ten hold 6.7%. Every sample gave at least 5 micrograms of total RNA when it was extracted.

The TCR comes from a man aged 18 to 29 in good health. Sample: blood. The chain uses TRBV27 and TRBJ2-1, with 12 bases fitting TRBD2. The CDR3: CAGSLAGGINEQFF. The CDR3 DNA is TGTGCCGGGTCCCTAGCGGGGGGGATCAATGAGCAGTTCTTC.